The clone carrying this T cell receptor (beta chain) was seen more than once but under ten times. Its cognate antigen is unknown. The source of the sample is a study of long-term antiretroviral therapy in people with HIV. The assay used was immunoSEQ (version v3.0), run at survey level. Measured with immunoSEQ multiplex PCR; TCRdb has only the in-frame clones, and not every one. The data show more than 20,000 clones, around 87% seen once. CDR1 and CDR2 (germline): MRHNA, SNTAGT. This CDR3 is built from 13 residues. V was clipped by 6 bases and J by 6 bases, with 13 bases between them. The study drew at least one pre-ART and at least two post-ART PBMC samples from every donor. Study-level points and caveats: Pre-ART clonal expansion yielded clones that dominated the repertoire at all time points.

The source of this sequence is a middle-aged man with HIV. The sample in question was unsorted PBMCs, obtained approximately 2.6 years after starting antiretroviral therapy. The rearrangement joins TRBV6-4 to TRBJ2-3; D is unclear. CDR3 sequence: CASRPDGRDTQYF. The DNA of the CDR3 is TGTGCCAGCAGACCGGATGGAAGGGATACGCAGTATTTT.